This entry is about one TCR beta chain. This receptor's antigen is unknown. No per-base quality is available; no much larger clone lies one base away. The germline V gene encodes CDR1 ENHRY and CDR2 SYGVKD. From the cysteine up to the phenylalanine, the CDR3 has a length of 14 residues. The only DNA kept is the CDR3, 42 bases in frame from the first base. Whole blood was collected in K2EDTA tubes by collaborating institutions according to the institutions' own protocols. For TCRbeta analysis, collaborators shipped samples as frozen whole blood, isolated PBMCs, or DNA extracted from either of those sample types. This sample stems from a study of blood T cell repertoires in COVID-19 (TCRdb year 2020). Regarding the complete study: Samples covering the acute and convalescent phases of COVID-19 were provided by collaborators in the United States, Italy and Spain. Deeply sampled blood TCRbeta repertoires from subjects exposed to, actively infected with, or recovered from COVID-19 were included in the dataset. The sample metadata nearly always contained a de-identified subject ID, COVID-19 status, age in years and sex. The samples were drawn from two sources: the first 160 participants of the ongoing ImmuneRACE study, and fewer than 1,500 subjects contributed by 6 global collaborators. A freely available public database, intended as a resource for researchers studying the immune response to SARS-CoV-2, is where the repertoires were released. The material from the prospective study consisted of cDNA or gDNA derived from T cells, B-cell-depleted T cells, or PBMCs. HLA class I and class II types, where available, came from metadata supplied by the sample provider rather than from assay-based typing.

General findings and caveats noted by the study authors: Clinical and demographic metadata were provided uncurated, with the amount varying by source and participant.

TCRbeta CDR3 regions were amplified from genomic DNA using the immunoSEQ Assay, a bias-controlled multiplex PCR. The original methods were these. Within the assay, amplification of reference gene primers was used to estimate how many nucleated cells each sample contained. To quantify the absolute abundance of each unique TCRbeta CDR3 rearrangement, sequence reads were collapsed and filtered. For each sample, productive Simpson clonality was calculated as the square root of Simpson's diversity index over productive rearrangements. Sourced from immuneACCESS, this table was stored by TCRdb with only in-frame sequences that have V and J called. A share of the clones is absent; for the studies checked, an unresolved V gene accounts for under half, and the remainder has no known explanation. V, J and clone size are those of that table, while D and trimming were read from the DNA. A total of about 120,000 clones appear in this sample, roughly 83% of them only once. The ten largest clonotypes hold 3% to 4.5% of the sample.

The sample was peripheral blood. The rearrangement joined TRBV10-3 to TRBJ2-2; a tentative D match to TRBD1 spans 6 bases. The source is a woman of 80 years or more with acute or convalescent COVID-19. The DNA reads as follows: TGTGCGTCGTCCGGGACACTTAACACCGGGGAGCTGTTTTTT. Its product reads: CASSGTLNTGELFF.